The following is a T cell receptor (beta chain) sequence with its context. The junction had 9 bases not matched to a gene; V was cut back by 4 bases and J by 4 bases. The CDR3 is made up of 15 amino acids. Per germline, CDR1 SGHTS and CDR2 YDEGEE. The sample is drawn from a study of T cell changes during pregnancy in multiple sclerosis. Clones were read by immunoSEQ multiplex PCR, and TCRdb kept only the in-frame ones, dropping some. This sample yields fewer than 55,000 clones, of which around 87% are seen a single time; approximately 5% belongs to the top ten. V gene TRBV5-8 combines with J gene TRBJ1-2, with 8 positions matching TRBD1. Sequences were derived from peripheral blood, sampled after pregnancy. The origin of this receptor is a female donor in good health, enrolled as a control in a pregnancy study. The CDR3, as DNA: TGTGCCAGCAGCCTTAGACAGGGGAGAATCTATGGCTACACCTTC. Translation: CASSLRQGRIYGYTF.